Here is one TCR beta chain with its context. Its antigen specificity is not known. Base qualities are missing; no much larger clone stands one base away. The cohort comprised hundreds of healthy bone marrow donors. All cohort members were sampled while nominally healthy, although unrecorded immune exposures were likely present. The donor was CMV seronegative and was included in the group of several hundred seronegative cohort members. A peripheral blood sample was provided by each donor, and peripheral blood mononuclear cells were used for TCR beta sequencing. The Qiagen DNeasy Blood Extraction Kit was used to extract genomic DNA from the blood cell samples. The library relied on the immunoSEQ multiplex PCR assay. For the multiplex PCR, a mixture combining 60 forward primers for TCR Vbeta segments and 13 reverse primers for TCR Jbeta segments was used. A multiplex PCR assay on genomic DNA amplified the CDR3 region of rearranged TCR beta genes. The Illumina HiSeq System was used to sequence the amplified TCR beta libraries as 87-base-pair reads. In the authors' own workflow: A later analysis counted about 76 million unique TCR beta chains across the 666 repertoires, and 10 million to 11 million of these chains were shared by at least two donors. Raw reads were error-corrected and collapsed into unique sequences with a nearest-neighbor algorithm that merged closely related sequences to remove PCR and sequencing errors. V, D and J gene segments were assigned by aligning CDR3 sequences to IMGT reference sequences. For a sequence to be retained, a match of at least six nucleotides to both a V gene segment and a J gene segment was required. A rearrangement was called productive if the CDR3 had no stop codons and remained in frame with V and J, and every other rearrangement was called non-productive. CDR3 was defined according to IMGT convention as the region running from the second conserved V-encoded cysteine to the conserved J-encoded phenylalanine. Sequences without an unambiguous match to a single V gene segment were excluded from the earlier analysis of 450 to 650 of the donors. An earlier analysis of around 600 of the donors classified V segments as functional when productive rearrangements were above 56.7% and as segregating when the standard deviation between donors was above 5%. A statistical classification framework was developed to diagnose cytomegalovirus status using the catalog of TCR beta chain sequences. V and J gene assignment, in a later analysis, came from comparing TCR nucleotide sequences with IMGT/GENE-DB human TR gene sequences. A later analysis assigned CDR3 sequences and most-parsimonious VDJ recombination scenarios with the TCRdist pipeline. In a later analysis, each TCR beta chain was defined by its CDR3 amino acid sequence together with its V-gene family, and reads without a unique V-gene family were excluded. To address suspected cross-contamination and a sequencing artifact, a later analysis removed a few hundred highly shared, low-generation-probability nucleotide sequences. In a later analysis, a clonal expansion index was calculated for each public chain from normalized within-repertoire ranks of inferred template counts. In a later analysis, generation probabilities were computed using a VDJ recombination model fitted to out-of-frame rearrangements, and the results were checked against IGoR. A later analysis scored TCR-TCR, TCR-HLA and TCR-CMV co-occurrence with hypergeometric tests, applying a repertoire-size bias correction to TCR pairs. To estimate false discovery rates, a later analysis permuted the HLA or CMV assignments 20 times. In a later analysis, co-occurring TCRs were grouped with DBSCAN, and TCRdist sequence similarity was added when clustering was performed within HLA-allele-positive subsets. Repertoires with fewer than 30,000 or more than 120,000 public chains, plus five repertoires with anomalous nucleotide sharing, were excluded from co-occurrence clustering. TCRdb took over this immuneACCESS table, retaining in-frame rearrangements with V and J assigned. Such tables are incomplete; in checked studies, under half of the missing clones stem from an unresolved V gene, and the remainder is unexplained. The DNA was the basis for D and trimming; V, J and clone size are from that table. Across this sample there are around 170,000 clones, with around three quarters seen only once. Around 6% of the sample is taken by the ten largest.

The record originates from a study of cytomegalovirus exposure and HLA in healthy donors (dated by TCRdb to between 2016 and 2019). Regarding the research as a whole: An earlier analysis of around 600 of the donors reported about 250 Gb of sequence data and about 100 million unique TCR beta sequences from roughly 200 million T cells. About 300 gigabases of sequencing data and some 85 million unique TCR sequences were included in an early release covering 550 to 800 HLA-typed donors. The genetic ancestry cluster associated with self-reported Caucasian donors included around 76% of the 350 to 500 genotyped donors. The study was designed to test whether signatures of past pathogen exposure could be identified by cataloging public T cell receptors. Using immunosequencing, the study profiled T cell repertoires from 500 to 800 subjects and related those repertoires to cytomegalovirus serostatus. Besides the first cohort of approximately 710 subjects, a separate validation cohort made up of 120 different subjects was used. High-throughput TCR immunosequencing, statistical association of individual TCRs with disease status, and machine learning were combined to predict cytomegalovirus infection status. A later analysis re-examined previously published TCR beta repertoires from 500 to 700 donors and added high-resolution HLA genotyping to investigate patterns of TCR occurrence. In the later analysis, no new phenotypic data were used to find candidate immune exposures; instead, reliance was placed on TCR beta sequences and their occurrence across donors. In an earlier analysis of over 550 of the donors, high-throughput TCR beta sequencing was used to judge whether each TCR beta V gene segment behaved as functional or pseudogenic. Donor age, sex, ethnicity and CMV serostatus were compiled alongside the repertoire data. A later genetic analysis used genome-wide SNP genotypes for about three fifths of the 666 donors, treating that subset as a discovery cohort. All discovery cohort repertoires had been generated using a single sequencing platform. HLA typing covered class I and class II loci at four-digit resolution. The number of donors typed differed by locus, with 629-630 for A, B, C, DRB1 and DQB1, 522 for DQA1, 600 to 610 for DPA1, and around 450 for DPB1. About five DR-DQ haplotypes were handled as single units for association and clustering, since linkage in the cohort was strong. Among around 400 genotyped donors of the cohort, an average of around 240,000 unique TCR beta nucleotide sequences was sequenced per donor, of which 15% to 20% were non-productive.

Paper-wide results and their limitations: Because counts were too low, seventeen rarely observed V segments, including chromosome 9 orphons, were left out of the earlier analysis of about 620 of the donors. The study gave a list of more than 150 TCR beta chains associated with cytomegalovirus. In a later analysis, TCR association rates were found to vary across HLA loci, with the most associated TCRs seen for DRB1 alleles and the fewest for HLA-C alleles. Because the 87-base-pair reads could not distinguish some IMGT-functional V segments, including TRBV6-2 and TRBV6-3, those segments were excluded. The authors suggested that the approach could potentially be extended to other disease states and immunological phenotypes. A later analysis reported that several top co-occurrence clusters appeared linked to parvovirus B19, influenza, CMV and Epstein-Barr virus. In vitro tests confirmed that a few of the cytomegalovirus-associated TCR beta chains recognize cytomegalovirus antigens. A cluster of highly shared sequence variants was judged likely to be a technical artifact of the sequencing pipeline. Most TCR sequences were seen in very few donors, while some public TCRs were found in many individuals. When HLA alleles, especially DR and DQ, strongly co-occurred, TCR associations were difficult to assign to individual alleles. In this cohort, only TCR beta chains were sequenced, and detectable features were limited by the absence of alpha or paired-chain data. Immune exposure information for the cohort was limited to CMV serostatus. In a later genetic analysis, fewer N-insertions in productive TCRs were reported among donors in an Asian-associated ancestry cluster than the roughly 640-donor mean. Sequencing depth was assumed to be roughly uniform across donors in the presence/absence analyses, though that assumption may not hold. A later analysis associated approximately 17,000 TCR beta sequences with specific HLA alleles at a false discovery rate of 0.05. Because HLA typing was missing for some donors at each locus, association tests included only the typed subset. Cytomegalovirus status was reported to be diagnosed by the classifier with high specificity and sensitivity in both the original and validation cohorts. A further reported finding was that TCR beta sequences accurately predicted the HLA-A and HLA-B alleles for most subjects in the first cohort. An association between a missense DCLRE1C variant and V-gene and J-gene trimming of TCR beta chains was found in a later genetic analysis and replicated in an independent cohort. Broadly in line with IMGT annotations, most TCR beta V segments showed up in productive rearrangements about 90% or about 30% of the time in an earlier analysis of several hundred of the donors. Linkage disequilibrium might explain the correlated functional status among segregating V segments, but an unknown experimental factor could not be ruled out. Compared with equally common non-associated chains, HLA-associated TCR beta chains in a later analysis were more clonally expanded and had lower generation probabilities. According to a later analysis, most CMV-associated TCR beta chains appeared to be HLA-restricted, and the HLA associations seemed to be driven largely by CMV exposure.

Taken from cysteine to phenylalanine, the CDR3 has 12 residues. Only the CDR3 DNA is retained, 36 bases long and in frame from the first base. The TCR sequence derives from a man aged 35 to 55 in good health and CMV-seronegative. The sample taken for sequencing was PBMCs. The sequence joins TRBV21-1 to TRBJ1-6; TRBD1 is taken as the D call from the table, unchecked against the DNA. TRBV21-1 is reported as a pseudogene. The nucleotide sequence is TGTGCCAGCGCCCTGGGCGCTTCACCCCTCCACTTT. Translated, it gives CASALGASPLHF.